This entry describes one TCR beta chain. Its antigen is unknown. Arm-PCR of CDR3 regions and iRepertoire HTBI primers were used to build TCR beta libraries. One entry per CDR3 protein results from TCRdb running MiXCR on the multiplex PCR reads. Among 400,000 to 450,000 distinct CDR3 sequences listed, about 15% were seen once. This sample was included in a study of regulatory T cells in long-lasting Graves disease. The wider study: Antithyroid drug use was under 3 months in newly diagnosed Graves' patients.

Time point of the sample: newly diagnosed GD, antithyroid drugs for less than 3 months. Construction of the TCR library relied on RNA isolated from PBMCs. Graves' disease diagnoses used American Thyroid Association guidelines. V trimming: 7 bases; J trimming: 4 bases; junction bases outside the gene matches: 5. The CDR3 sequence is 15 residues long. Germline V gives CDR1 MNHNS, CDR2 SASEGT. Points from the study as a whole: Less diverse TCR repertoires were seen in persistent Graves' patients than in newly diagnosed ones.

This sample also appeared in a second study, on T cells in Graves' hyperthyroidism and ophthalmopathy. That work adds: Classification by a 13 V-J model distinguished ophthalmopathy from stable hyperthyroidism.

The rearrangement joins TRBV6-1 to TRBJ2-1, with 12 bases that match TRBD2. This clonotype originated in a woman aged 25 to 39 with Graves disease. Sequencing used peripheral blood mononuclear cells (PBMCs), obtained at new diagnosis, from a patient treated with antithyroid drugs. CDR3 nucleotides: TGTGCCAGCACCTACGGACTAGCGGGATACAATGAGCAGTTCTTC. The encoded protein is CASTYGLAGYNEQFF.